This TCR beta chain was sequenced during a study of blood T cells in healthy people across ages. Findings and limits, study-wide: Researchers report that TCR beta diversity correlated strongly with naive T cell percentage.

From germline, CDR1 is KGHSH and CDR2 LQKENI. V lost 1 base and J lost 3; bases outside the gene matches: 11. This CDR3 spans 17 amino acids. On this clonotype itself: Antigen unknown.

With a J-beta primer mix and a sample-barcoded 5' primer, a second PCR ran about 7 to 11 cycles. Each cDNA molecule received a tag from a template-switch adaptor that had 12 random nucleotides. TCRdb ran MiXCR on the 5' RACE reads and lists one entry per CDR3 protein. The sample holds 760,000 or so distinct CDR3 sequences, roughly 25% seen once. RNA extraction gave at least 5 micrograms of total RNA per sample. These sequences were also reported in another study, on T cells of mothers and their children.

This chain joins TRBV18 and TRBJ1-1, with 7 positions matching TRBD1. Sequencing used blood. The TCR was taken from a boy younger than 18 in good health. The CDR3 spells CASSPLKGAMGYTEAFF. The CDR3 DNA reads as TGTGCCAGCTCACCACTTAAGGGGGCTATGGGTTACACTGAAGCTTTCTTT.